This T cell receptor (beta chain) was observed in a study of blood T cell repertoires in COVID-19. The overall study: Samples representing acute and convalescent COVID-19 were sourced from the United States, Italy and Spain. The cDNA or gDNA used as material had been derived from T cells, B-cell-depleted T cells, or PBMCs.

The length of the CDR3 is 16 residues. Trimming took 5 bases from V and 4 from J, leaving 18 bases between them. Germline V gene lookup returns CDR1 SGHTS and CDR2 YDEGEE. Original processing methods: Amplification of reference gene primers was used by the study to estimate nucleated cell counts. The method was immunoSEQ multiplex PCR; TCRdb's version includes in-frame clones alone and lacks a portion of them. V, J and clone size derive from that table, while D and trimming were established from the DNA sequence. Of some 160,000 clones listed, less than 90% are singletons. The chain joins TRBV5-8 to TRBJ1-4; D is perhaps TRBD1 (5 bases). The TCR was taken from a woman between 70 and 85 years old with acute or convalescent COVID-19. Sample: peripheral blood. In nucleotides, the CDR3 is TGTGCCAGCAGTTTCGGCGCAGGGCGCAGTAATGAAAAACTGTTTTTT. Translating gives CASSFGAGRSNEKLFF.